This section outlines one T cell receptor beta chain sequence together with its context. The data belong to a study of shared clonotypes between healthy human individuals. The V end was cut by 7 bases, the J end by 7 bases, with 14 bases between. Germline V lookup: CDR1 SNHLY, CDR2 FYNNEI. The CDR3 is 13 amino acids. Profiled with immunoSEQ multiplex PCR; TCRdb holds only in-frame clones, not every one. The data hold a few hundred thousand clones, with 96% observed a single time. The sequenced sample consisted of memory CD8+ T cells sorted from blood. Indicated subset: CD45RO+ cells pooled with CCR7-negative TemRA cells. V and J are TRBV2 and TRBJ2-1, with a possible D match to TRBD2 (6 bases). This TCR derives from a man younger than 45 in good health. The CDR3 spells CASMEGRRNEQFF. The CDR3 region has the DNA TGTGCCAGCATGGAGGGGCGCCGGAATGAGCAGTTCTTC.